This TCR beta chain was observed in a study of Ad26.COV2.S vaccination and SARS-CoV-2 variants. The assay was immunoSEQ multiplex PCR, and TCRdb's table has in-frame clones only and misses some. The repertoire includes about 260,000 clones, around nine tenths of them detected once, and 2.5% to 3.5% sits in the top ten. Stated treatment: 15 to 20 received Ad26.COV2.S at low or high dose, single or two shots; roughly 5 received placebo; per-sample allocation not given. Sampling occurred on day 63 after the first vaccine or placebo injection. This clone was detected only a few times. This CDR3 is built from 10 residues. Trimming removed 2 bases from V and 5 bases from J, with 0 bases in between. CDR1 is MGHDK and CDR2 is SYGVNS in the germline V gene.

The J gene is TRBJ2-5, the V gene TRBV25-1, with D unclear. The sample in question was peripheral blood, obtained in a trial of Ad26.COV2.S vaccine versus placebo. The TCR sequence derives from a person between 18 and 60 years old who received the Ad26.COV2.S COVID-19 vaccine or a placebo. CDR3 DNA: TGTGCCAGCAGTGAAGAGACCCAGTACTTC. It yields the protein CASSEETQYF.